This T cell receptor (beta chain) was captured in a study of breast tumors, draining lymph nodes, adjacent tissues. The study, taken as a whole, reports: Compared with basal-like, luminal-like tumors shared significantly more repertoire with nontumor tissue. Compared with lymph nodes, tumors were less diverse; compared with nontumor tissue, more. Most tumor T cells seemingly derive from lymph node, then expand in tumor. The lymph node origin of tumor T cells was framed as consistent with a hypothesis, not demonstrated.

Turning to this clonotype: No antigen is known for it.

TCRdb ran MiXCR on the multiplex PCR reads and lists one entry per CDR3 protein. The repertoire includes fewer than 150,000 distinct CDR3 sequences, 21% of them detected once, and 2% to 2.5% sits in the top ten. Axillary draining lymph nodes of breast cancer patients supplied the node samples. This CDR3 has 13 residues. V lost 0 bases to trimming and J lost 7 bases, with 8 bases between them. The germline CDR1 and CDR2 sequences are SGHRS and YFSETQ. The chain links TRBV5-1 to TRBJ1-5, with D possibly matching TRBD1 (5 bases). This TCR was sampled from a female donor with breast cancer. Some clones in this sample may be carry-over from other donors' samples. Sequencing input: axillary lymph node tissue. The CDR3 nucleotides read TGCGCCAGCAGCTTGGATACAGGCCAGCCCCAGCATTTT. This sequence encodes CASSLDTGQPQHF.